This T cell receptor (beta chain) was sequenced for a study of T cells expressing NK-cell markers. Study as a whole: Obtained from sorted CD3+CD56+NKG2C+, CD3+CD56+NKG2C- and CD3+CD56-NKG2C+ T cells were the TCR beta repertoires. With respect to HCMV, most of the eight sequenced donors were seropositive, and one was seronegative.

Regarding this clonotype: Its antigen is still unknown.

Study-wide results and caveats: Four of the donors also had these clonotypes leading their CD3+CD56-NKG2C+ fraction.

TCRdb reprocessed the 5' RACE reads and keeps a single row for each CDR3 protein, giving no DNA. This sample's table has 120,000 to 150,000 distinct CDR3 sequences. The CDR3 runs 14 residues. Looked up from germline, CDR1 is LNHDA and CDR2 is SQIVND (reference sequence). Sequenced input: blood T cells: a sorted CD56 or NKG2C T cell subset, CD4+ or CD8+ T cells, or bulk PBMC T cells (not recorded which). This receptor was identified in a man aged 18 to 35 in good health. This chain links TRBV19 with TRBJ2-7; absent DNA, TCRdb's TRBD2 call cannot be checked. CDR3 in amino acids: CASSRTSGDREQYF.